A selection of T cell receptor beta chains follows, all from one sample in a study of pediatric ulcerative colitis. Profiled with immunoSEQ multiplex PCR; TCRdb holds only in-frame clones, not every one. Of some 50,000 clones in the sample, about 79% were seen once. The sequenced sample was gut tissue. These receptors all stem from a girl between 5 and 17 years old with moderate ulcerative colitis. CDR3s include the opening cysteine and the closing phenylalanine or tryptophan. A D gene is named only where the DNA matches it firmly. The listing skips clone size in some rows; elsewhere it reads once, few, many or a size class.

v_gene	abundance	j_gene	d_gene	CDR3nt	CDR3aa
TRBV19	.	TRBJ2-7	.	TGTGCCAGTAGTAGGCGGGACAGAGCCTACGAGCAGTACTTC	CASSRRDRAYEQYF
TRBV29-1	.	TRBJ1-5	.	TGCAGCGTTGGGCAGGGCCCAAATCAGCCCCAGCATTTT	CSVGQGPNQPQHF
TRBV10-3	once	TRBJ2-7	.	TGTGCCACCCTCGGGTCGTCCTACGAGCAGTACTTC	CATLGSSYEQYF
TRBV18	.	TRBJ2-7	.	TGTGCCAGCTCACCGCAGGGGGGCTCCTACGAGCAGTACTTC	CASSPQGGSYEQYF
TRBV5-6	.	TRBJ2-3	TRBD1	TGTGCCAGCAGCGCGGGGACAGGGGGCGCGGATACGCAGTATTTT	CASSAGTGGADTQYF
TRBV6-5	.	TRBJ1-2	.	TGTGCCAGCAGCATAAGGTCGGGTTCCGGCTACACCTTC	CASSIRSGSGYTF
TRBV7-2	once	TRBJ2-1	.	TGTGCCAGCAGACCCATAGGGGGGAGGTACAATGAGCAGTTCTTC	CASRPIGGRYNEQFF
TRBV30	.	TRBJ2-7	.	TGTGCCTGGGGCGCTCTTTCCTACGAGCAGTACTTC	CAWGALSYEQYF
TRBV6-1	.	TRBJ2-7	TRBD1	TGTGCCAGCAGCCGGGACAGCTACGAGCAGTACTTC	CASSRDSYEQYF
TRBV7-9	.	TRBJ1-4	TRBD1	TGTGCCAGCAGCCTCATACGACAGGGCGTAAGGGGGAAACTGTTTTTT	CASSLIRQGVRGKLFF
TRBV2	few	TRBJ1-3	.	TGTGCCAGCAGTGTTCAGCAGTTCTCTGGAAACACCATATATTTT	CASSVQQFSGNTIYF
TRBV7-2	.	TRBJ2-3	.	TGTGCCAGCAGCTTAGCGGGGGGCACAGATACGCAGTATTTT	CASSLAGGTDTQYF
TRBV29-1	.	TRBJ1-1	.	TGCAGCGTTGAAGTCCGGGCCAGGAACACTGAAGCTTTCTTT	CSVEVRARNTEAFF
TRBV11-2	.	TRBJ1-4	TRBD1	TGTGCCAGCAGCTTCGGGGCCGGGACAGGGAATGAAAAACTGTTTTTT	CASSFGAGTGNEKLFF
TRBV15	few	TRBJ2-5	.	TGTGCCACCAGTAGGGCAGGGTTTATGAAAGAGACCCAGTACTTC	CATSRAGFMKETQYF
TRBV11-2	.	TRBJ2-7	.	TGTGCCAGCAGCTTAGCGGGGATATACGAGCAGTACTTC	CASSLAGIYEQYF
TRBV5-4	.	TRBJ2-7	.	TGTGCCAGCAGCTTGGACTCCGCTCAGGGCCACGAGCAGTACTTC	CASSLDSAQGHEQYF
TRBV6-1	.	TRBJ2-7	.	TGTGCCAGCAGTGAAGGGCAGATAATCTACGAGCAGTACTTC	CASSEGQIIYEQYF
TRBV15	few	TRBJ2-4	.	TGTGCCACCACCGGAGGAGGAGGGCCCAAAAACATTCAGTACTTC	CATTGGGGPKNIQYF
TRBV9	.	TRBJ2-7	.	TGTGCCAGCAGCGTAGGGGTCGGAGGGGGCACACCCTACGAGCAGTACTTC	CASSVGVGGGTPYEQYF
TRBV14	.	TRBJ2-2	.	TGTGCCAGCAGCCAAATGGGTTTGAACACCGGGGAGCTGTTTTTT	CASSQMGLNTGELFF
TRBV18	.	TRBJ1-5	TRBD1	TGTGCCAGCTCACCCCGGACAGGGGAGGATCAGCCCCAGCATTTT	CASSPRTGEDQPQHF
TRBV6-1	.	TRBJ1-5	TRBD1	TGTGCCAGCAGCAGGACAGGGGGTTTCAGTCAGCCCCAGCATTTT	CASSRTGGFSQPQHF
TRBV7-9	.	TRBJ2-1	.	TGTGCCAGCAGCTTTGGGGAGGTGGCCTACAATGAGCAGTTCTTC	CASSFGEVAYNEQFF
TRBV6-5	few	TRBJ1-2	.	TGTGCCAGCAGCCAGGGGTATGGCTACACCTTC	CASSQGYGYTF
TRBV5-5	once	TRBJ1-4	.	TGTGCCAGCAGCTTGGGACAGCCAGCCGAAAAACTGTTTTTT	CASSLGQPAEKLFF